Listed below are T cell receptor beta chains from one sample, sequenced in a study of T cell responses to AZD1222 COVID-19 vaccine. Assay: immunoSEQ multiplex PCR; the TCRdb copy retains only in-frame clones and omits some. The repertoire holds under 150,000 clones, with around nine tenths as singletons. This sample comprised peripheral blood, obtained on day 0 of AZD1222 vaccination. These receptors were collected from an adult in good health. The CDR3 runs from the conserved cysteine through the conserved F or W. Each record gives: clone size, D gene, V gene, J gene, CDR3 protein, CDR3 DNA. D genes are given only for firm matches. Not every row has a clone size; where given, it reads once, few, many or a size class.

clone size: NA
D gene: NA
V gene: TRBV2
J gene: TRBJ2-7
CDR3 protein: CASSVTFGPYEQYF
CDR3 DNA: TGTGCCAGCAGTGTAACTTTCGGTCCCTACGAGCAGTACTTC

clone size: NA
D gene: TRBD2
V gene: TRBV29-1
J gene: TRBJ2-5
CDR3 protein: CSVEGLAGGPRETQYF
CDR3 DNA: TGCAGCGTTGAGGGACTCGCGGGAGGGCCCCGAGAGACCCAGTACTTC

clone size: NA
D gene: NA
V gene: TRBV4-2
J gene: TRBJ1-3
CDR3 protein: CASSQDRRSGNTIYF
CDR3 DNA: TGTGCCAGCAGCCAAGACAGGAGGTCTGGAAACACCATATATTTT

clone size: NA
D gene: NA
V gene: TRBV7-2
J gene: TRBJ1-2
CDR3 protein: CASSLGQAGTYGYTF
CDR3 DNA: TGTGCCAGCAGCTTAGGTCAGGCAGGGACCTATGGCTACACCTTC

clone size: NA
D gene: NA
V gene: TRBV19
J gene: TRBJ2-7
CDR3 protein: CASSIGGDTYEQYF
CDR3 DNA: TGTGCCAGTAGTATAGGCGGGGACACCTACGAGCAGTACTTC

clone size: NA
D gene: NA
V gene: TRBV11-1
J gene: TRBJ2-5
CDR3 protein: CASSPRVAMYQETQYF
CDR3 DNA: TGTGCCAGCAGCCCCCGGGTAGCGATGTACCAAGAGACCCAGTACTTC

clone size: NA
D gene: NA
V gene: TRBV28
J gene: TRBJ1-4
CDR3 protein: CASSLGQGYEKLFF
CDR3 DNA: TGTGCCAGCAGTTTGGGACAAGGTTATGAAAAACTGTTTTTT

clone size: NA
D gene: NA
V gene: TRBV25-1
J gene: TRBJ1-1
CDR3 protein: CASSTGRGYGTEAFF
CDR3 DNA: TGTGCCAGCAGCACAGGGAGGGGGTATGGCACTGAAGCTTTCTTT

clone size: NA
D gene: NA
V gene: TRBV6-5
J gene: TRBJ1-1
CDR3 protein: CASSYSRVNTEAFF
CDR3 DNA: TGTGCCAGCAGTTACTCTCGGGTCAACACTGAAGCTTTCTTT

clone size: few
D gene: NA
V gene: TRBV27
J gene: TRBJ2-7
CDR3 protein: CASSLGGYEQYF
CDR3 DNA: TGTGCCAGCAGCCTGGGGGGTTACGAGCAGTACTTC

clone size: NA
D gene: NA
V gene: TRBV6-1
J gene: TRBJ1-5
CDR3 protein: CASSEEKDSISNQPQHF
CDR3 DNA: TGTGCCAGCAGTGAAGAAAAGGACAGTATTAGCAATCAGCCCCAGCATTTT

clone size: NA
D gene: NA
V gene: TRBV21-1
J gene: TRBJ1-5
CDR3 protein: CASSKTPGRYHNQPQHF
CDR3 DNA: TGTGCCAGCAGCAAAACCCCGGGCAGATATCACAATCAGCCCCAGCATTTT

clone size: NA
D gene: NA
V gene: TRBV7-9
J gene: TRBJ2-5
CDR3 protein: CASSLEAGTATQYF
CDR3 DNA: TGTGCCAGCAGCTTAGAAGCAGGGACCGCGACCCAGTACTTC

clone size: NA
D gene: NA
V gene: TRBV4-1
J gene: TRBJ1-4
CDR3 protein: CASSRSLTGTNGMFF
CDR3 DNA: TGCGCCAGCAGCCGGAGCCTGACAGGCACAAATGGGATGTTTTTT

clone size: NA
D gene: NA
V gene: TRBV5-5
J gene: TRBJ1-3
CDR3 protein: CASSYLGGNSGNTIYF
CDR3 DNA: TGTGCCAGCAGCTACCTTGGGGGAAACTCTGGAAACACCATATATTTT

clone size: NA
D gene: NA
V gene: TRBV7-9
J gene: TRBJ1-2
CDR3 protein: CASSSTQRRLNYGYTF
CDR3 DNA: TGTGCCAGCAGCTCAACACAGAGAAGGTTAAACTATGGCTACACCTTC

clone size: NA
D gene: NA
V gene: TRBV5-8
J gene: TRBJ2-3
CDR3 protein: CASSLFSGADTQYF
CDR3 DNA: TGTGCCAGCAGCTTATTTTCGGGGGCGGATACGCAGTATTTT